The rows below give T cell receptor beta chains drawn from one sample of a study of cytomegalovirus exposure and HLA in healthy donors. Profiled with immunoSEQ multiplex PCR; TCRdb holds only in-frame clones, not every one. The table records about 120,000 clones, approximately 80% of them present only once. The specimen was PBMCs. These receptors were obtained from a man in his fifties or sixties in good health and CMV-seropositive. Each CDR3 is given with its conserved first and last residue.

J gene: TRBJ2-2; CDR3 length: 18; V gene: TRBV7-9; CDR3 protein: CASSPRGTSGGASGELFF
J gene: TRBJ2-2; CDR3 length: 18; V gene: TRBV5-1; CDR3 protein: CASGTGTSGIGETGELFF
J gene: TRBJ1-5; CDR3 length: 14; V gene: TRBV7-9; CDR3 protein: CASSAQGGNQPQHF
J gene: TRBJ1-3; CDR3 length: 16; V gene: TRBV7-9; CDR3 protein: CASSFEGEGAGNTIYF
J gene: TRBJ2-1; CDR3 length: 11; V gene: TRBV2; CDR3 protein: CASSPYNEQFF
J gene: TRBJ2-3; CDR3 length: 14; V gene: TRBV10-1; CDR3 protein: CASSDGQGTDTQYF
J gene: TRBJ2-2; CDR3 length: 14; V gene: TRBV11-2; CDR3 protein: CASSLGTDTGELFF
J gene: TRBJ2-2; CDR3 length: 19; V gene: TRBV7-6; CDR3 protein: CASSFVLGTGLANTGELFF
J gene: TRBJ2-7; CDR3 length: 15; V gene: TRBV7-2; CDR3 protein: CASSLMGSGLYEQYF
J gene: TRBJ2-5; CDR3 length: 15; V gene: TRBV7-7; CDR3 protein: CASSLDIGGEETQYF
J gene: TRBJ1-3; CDR3 length: 15; V gene: TRBV6-1; CDR3 protein: CASSETQGLGNTIYF
J gene: TRBJ2-3; CDR3 length: 16; V gene: TRBV7-2; CDR3 protein: CASSLGTGRAQDTQYF
J gene: TRBJ2-6; CDR3 length: 18; V gene: TRBV18; CDR3 protein: CASSPVEQGGSGANVLTF
J gene: TRBJ1-1; CDR3 length: 14; V gene: TRBV15; CDR3 protein: CATSRTRDSHEAFF
J gene: TRBJ1-6; CDR3 length: 13; V gene: TRBV18; CDR3 protein: CASKSSYNSPLHF
J gene: TRBJ2-1; CDR3 length: 15; V gene: TRBV7-8; CDR3 protein: CASSPVGGGYNEQFF
J gene: TRBJ1-1; CDR3 length: 15; V gene: TRBV10-3; CDR3 protein: CAIRPTGGINAEAFF
J gene: TRBJ1-1; CDR3 length: 15; V gene: TRBV6-5; CDR3 protein: CASSGHPRGNTEAFF
J gene: TRBJ1-3; CDR3 length: 14; V gene: TRBV9; CDR3 protein: CASSPSYSGNTIYF
J gene: TRBJ1-3; CDR3 length: 22; V gene: TRBV4-1; CDR3 protein: CASSQRLGPGASSSFSGNTIYF
J gene: TRBJ1-1; CDR3 length: 15; V gene: TRBV10-2; CDR3 protein: CASSRTGALGTEAFF
J gene: TRBJ1-3; CDR3 length: 12; V gene: TRBV28; CDR3 protein: CASSPPDRAIYF
J gene: TRBJ1-2; CDR3 length: 14; V gene: TRBV2; CDR3 protein: CASSQQGASYGYTF
J gene: TRBJ2-3; CDR3 length: 16; V gene: TRBV4-1; CDR3 protein: CASSQVGRFNTDTQYF
J gene: TRBJ2-3; CDR3 length: 17; V gene: TRBV4-1; CDR3 protein: CASSPRFRLGPTDTQYF
J gene: TRBJ1-1; CDR3 length: 14; V gene: TRBV5-1; CDR3 protein: CASSPGGYNTEAFF
J gene: TRBJ1-1; CDR3 length: 16; V gene: TRBV18; CDR3 protein: CASSPDRLMTGTEAFF
J gene: TRBJ2-3; CDR3 length: 15; V gene: TRBV6-1; CDR3 protein: CASSDVKDFTDTQYF
J gene: TRBJ2-7; CDR3 length: 14; V gene: TRBV5-4; CDR3 protein: CASSPGDRAYEQYF
J gene: TRBJ2-7; CDR3 length: 13; V gene: TRBV4-3; CDR3 protein: CASSLNAGGEQYF
J gene: TRBJ1-5; CDR3 length: 16; V gene: TRBV4-1; CDR3 protein: CASSQVGQGRNQPQHF
J gene: TRBJ2-7; CDR3 length: 14; V gene: TRBV5-1; CDR3 protein: CASSRDGSSYEQYF
J gene: TRBJ1-2; CDR3 length: 14; V gene: TRBV6-1; CDR3 protein: CASTPDPGGSGYTF